These 22 T cell receptor beta chains came from one sample sequenced in a study of blood T cells in healthy people across ages. A second roughly 7 to 11 cycle PCR used barcoded and J-beta primers. TCRdb reprocessed the 5' RACE reads with MiXCR, giving one entry per CDR3 protein. This table has under 2,000,000 distinct CDR3 sequences, approximately 50% appearing once. Material: blood. The receptor set was obtained from a woman in her thirties or forties in good health.

The rearrangement joins TRBV28 to TRBJ2-5; no clear D gene. In germline, CDR1 is MDHEN, CDR2 SYDVKM. The CDR3 consists of 15 residues. V lost 3 bases and J lost 5, with 16 bases in between. In nucleotides, the CDR3 is TGTGCCAGCAGTTTGGTTCTGGGCGATTTGGAGACCCAGTACTTC. Protein product: CASSLVLGDLETQYF.

The chain recombines TRBV7-9 with TRBJ2-5; TRBD2 matches at 10 bases. The CDR3 contains 14 residues. Germline V gene lookup returns CDR1 SEHNR and CDR2 FQNEAQ (reference sequence). V shed 5 bases and J 11 bases; nucleotides not matched to a gene: 11. CDR3: CASSELAGSGEQYF. DNA for the CDR3: TGTGCCAGCAGCGAACTAGCGGGGTCGGGAGAGCAGTACTTC.

The chain links TRBV10-3 to TRBJ2-5; 9 nucleotides agree with TRBD1. J lost 4 bases, V lost 4 bases, and 4 bases had no gene match. The CDR3 extends over 14 amino acids. Germline V gives CDR1 ENHRY, CDR2 SYGVKD. In DNA form, the CDR3 reads TGTGCCATCAGTGCGCGGACAGGGGCAGAGACCCAGTACTTC. Amino acid sequence: CAISARTGAETQYF.

V gene TRBV13 combines with J gene TRBJ2-5; 8 bases map to TRBD2. The germline CDR1 and CDR2 sequences are PRHDT and FYEKMQ (reference sequence). CDR3 length equals 12 residues. Unmatched junction bases numbered 6, after V lost 2 bases and J lost 13 bases. The DNA of the CDR3 is TGTGCCAGCAGCTTAAAACTAGCGGATCGGTACTTC. This sequence encodes CASSLKLADRYF. The whole variable domain, remainder taken from reference TRBV13 and TRBJ2-5, is AAGVIQSPRHLIKEKRETATLKCYPIPRHDTVYWYQQGPGQDPQFLISFYEKMQSDKGSIPDRFSAQQFSDYHSELNMSSLELGDSALYFCASSLKLADRYFGPGTRLLVL.

This chain connects TRBV2 to TRBJ2-6; 7 positions match TRBD1. The CDR3 runs 17 residues. Germline lookup yields CDR1 SNHLY and CDR2 FYNNEI. With V trimmed by 3 bases and J by 2 bases, 7 bases remained unmatched. Written as DNA, the CDR3 is TGTGCCAGCAGTGACCTCGACAGGGTCGCTGGGGCCAACGTCCTGACTTTC. The encoded protein is CASSDLDRVAGANVLTF. Based on the CDR3 plus reference TRBV2 and TRBJ2-6, the full variable domain is EPEVTQTPSHQVTQMGQEVILRCVPISNHLYFYWYRQILGQKVEFLVSFYNNEISEKSEIFDDQFSVERPDGSNFTLKIRSTKLEDSAMYFCASSDLDRVAGANVLTFGAGSRLTVL.

The chain uses TRBV7-9 and TRBJ1-4; a weak D match, TRBD1 (5 bases). V lost 4 bases and J 3 bases, leaving 9 bases between the germline ends. The CDR3 spans 14 residues. Germline V gene lookup returns CDR1 SEHNR and CDR2 FQNEAQ (reference sequence). CDR3 loop: CASSSRGANEKLFF. The CDR3, as DNA: TGTGCCAGCAGCTCCCGGGGGGCTAATGAAAAACTGTTTTTT.

V usage is TRBV4-2 and J usage is TRBJ1-2; TRBD1 might be the D (5 bases). Germline values: CDR1 LGHNA, CDR2 YNFKEQ. V dropped 3 bases and J dropped 5 bases, with 16 bases sitting between them. The CDR3 contains 15 residues. CDR3 sequence reads: CASSQSFREGYGYTF. The CDR3 DNA reads as TGTGCCAGCAGCCAGAGCTTCAGGGAGGGGTATGGCTACACCTTC.

The V call is TRBV25-1, the J call TRBJ1-5, with D perhaps matching TRBD1 (6 bases). The CDR3 is 14 residues long. Trimming stripped 3 bases from V and 7 bases from J, with 13 bases between. The germline gives CDR1 MGHDK, CDR2 SYGVNS. CDR3 residues: CASSEGGGGQPQHF. For the CDR3, the DNA is TGTGCCAGCAGTGAGGGAGGGGGTGGCCAGCCCCAGCATTTT.

This sequence joins TRBV20-1 and TRBJ2-3; D perhaps matches TRBD2 (6 bases). This CDR3 spans 14 amino acids. With 5 bases removed from V and 1 base from J, the gap between germline ends came to 13 bases. CDR1 is DFQATT and CDR2 is SNEGSKA in the germline V gene (reference sequence). CDR3 coding DNA: TGCAGTGCTGAGACTAGTTGGGGCACAGATACGCAGTATTTT. The encoded protein is CSAETSWGTDTQYF.

Remarks on this clonotype: Its ends do not fully match the called genes, so a read error is possible. The chain is built from TRBV5-1 and TRBJ1-4; 8 bases align to TRBD1. The CDR3 sequence is 16 residues long. Germline CDR1 SGHRS, CDR2 YFSETQ. CDR3 in DNA: TGCGCCGGCAGCTTGGATGGACAGGGACGTAATGAAAAACTGTTTTTT. Its protein product is CAGSLDGQGRNEKLFF.

In its sample, this clonotype was seen a few times. The chain has TRBV2 and TRBJ2-5, with D perhaps given as TRBD1 or TRBD2 (6 bases each). This CDR3 contains 16 residues. V was shortened by 2 bases and J by 2 bases, with 15 bases between the two germline ends. Germline lookup yields CDR1 SNHLY and CDR2 FYNNEI. The CDR3: CASSESIGGPQETQYF. The DNA for the CDR3 is TGTGCCAGCAGTGAAAGCATAGGGGGGCCGCAAGAGACCCAGTACTTC.

CDR3 in DNA: TGTGCCAGCAGTTTATCGCGACAGGGGGCTGGGGCCAACGTCCTGACTTTC. This sequence encodes CASSLSRQGAGANVLTF. The chain couples TRBV27 to TRBJ2-6; 9 nucleotides line up with TRBD1. V shed 0 bases and J 2 bases; nucleotides not matched to a gene: 2. CDR3 size: 17 residues. Germline values: CDR1 MNHEY, CDR2 SMNVEV (reference sequence).

V is TRBV7-9 and J is TRBJ1-2; 9 nucleotides line up with TRBD1. Germline V lookup: CDR1 SEHNR, CDR2 FQNEAQ (reference sequence). CDR3 size: 15 residues. J gave up 6 bases and V 1 base, and 6 bases lay outside the gene matches. The DNA for the CDR3 is TGTGCCAGCAGCTTAGGGGCTCGGACAGGGGATGGCTACACCTTC. Translated: CASSLGARTGDGYTF.

This clonotype came up once. J is TRBJ2-2 and V is TRBV28; maybe TRBD1 (5 bases). The germline V gene encodes CDR1 MDHEN and CDR2 SYDVKM. Between the trimmed V and J ends, which lost 5 bases and 4 bases, there was a span of 14 bases. The CDR3 totals 15 residues. The CDR3 region has the DNA TGTGCCAGCAGTCCTGGGGCCAGAGTCACCGGGGAGCTGTTTTTT. The encoded protein is CASSPGARVTGELFF.

J is TRBJ1-6 and V is TRBV20-1, with no clear D. Germline lookup yields CDR1 DFQATT and CDR2 SNEGSKA (reference sequence). Deletions cut 4 bases from V and 10 bases from J, with 14 bases between. This CDR3 comprises 13 residues. In DNA, the CDR3 is TGCAGTGCTAATGCAGACGATGTGTCACCCCTCCACTTT. It specifies CSANADDVSPLHF.

The V gene is TRBV6-1, the J gene TRBJ2-1; 8 bases fit TRBD1. J lost 2 bases, V lost 6 bases, and 6 bases had no gene match. This CDR3 contains 15 residues. The V gene's germline CDR1 is MNHNS and CDR2 SASEGT. The CDR3 sequence is CASRPPGGTYNEQFF. CDR3 DNA: TGTGCCAGCAGACCTCCAGGGGGCACCTACAATGAGCAGTTCTTC.

The chain recombines TRBV20-1 with TRBJ1-6; 11 bases fit TRBD1. Looked up from germline, CDR1 is DFQATT and CDR2 is SNEGSKA (reference sequence). V trimming: 5 bases; J trimming: 8 bases; junction bases outside the gene matches: 8. The CDR3 contains 15 residues. The CDR3 loop is CSAPWTGGSDSPLHF. In DNA, the CDR3 is TGCAGTGCTCCATGGACAGGGGGCTCGGATTCACCCCTCCACTTT.

The chain couples TRBV20-1 to TRBJ2-5; 9 bases line up with TRBD2. Germline-derived CDR1 and CDR2 are DFQATT and SNEGSKA (reference sequence). The CDR3 extends over 15 amino acids. J was trimmed by 4 bases and V by 5 bases; bases with no gene match: 11. The CDR3 spells CSAPTLTSGLETQYF. The CDR3 DNA reads as TGCAGTGCTCCGACTCTGACTAGCGGACTAGAGACCCAGTACTTC.

This chain links TRBV4-3 with TRBJ2-1; TRBD1 might be the D (7 bases). The length of the CDR3 is 13 residues. The germline gives CDR1 LGHNA, CDR2 YSLEER. Trimming took 5 bases from V and 9 from J, leaving 14 bases between them. The CDR3 spells CASSFRGDPEQFF. Here the CDR3 DNA reads TGCGCCAGCAGCTTCAGGGGGGATCCTGAGCAGTTCTTC.

This chain uses TRBV24-1 with TRBJ2-1; TRBD2 might be the D (5 bases). CDR1 is KGHDR, CDR2 SFDVKD, per germline. The CDR3 runs to 14 residues. V lost 5 bases to trimming and J lost 13 bases, with 20 bases between them. CDR3 residues: CATSAADLQETQFF. CDR3 in DNA: TGTGCCACCAGTGCTGCGGACTTGCAAGAGACCCAGTTCTTC.

This clonotype has just a few counts. The chain recombines TRBV7-2 with TRBJ2-3; 12 bases are shared with TRBD2. J lost 3 bases, V lost 2 bases, and 21 bases had no gene match. The germline gives CDR1 SGHTA, CDR2 FQGNSA. The CDR3 runs 22 residues. The CDR3 nucleotides are TGTGCCAGCAGCTTAAGGCTAGCGGGGGGGCCCTTCCTAGAGGACAGAACAGATACGCAGTATTTT. Amino acid sequence: CASSLRLAGGPFLEDRTDTQYF.

As regards this clonotype: A junction end diverges from the germline sequence, so it may reflect a read error. The rearrangement links TRBV2 to TRBJ2-5; D is uncertain. Per germline, CDR1 SNHLY and CDR2 FYNNEI. The CDR3 runs 16 residues. The CDR3 coding sequence is TGTGCCAGCGGTGATGATAAAGGGCCGATCCAAGAGACCCAGTACTTC. It is translated as CASGDDKGPIQETQYF.